This passage covers 2 T cell receptor beta chains from one sample sequenced in a study of T cells in Graves' hyperthyroidism and ophthalmopathy. Amplified TCR beta CDR3 regions derived from RNA transcripts. Carried out on the TCR CDR3, a first-round RT-PCR used the HTBI primer set. TCRdb re-derived calls from the multiplex PCR reads in MiXCR, one entry per CDR3 protein. The data hold 550,000 to 700,000 distinct CDR3 sequences, with under 60% observed a single time. The sequenced sample was peripheral blood or thyroid tissue (not recorded which). Every receptor here comes from an adult woman with Graves' disease, either hyperthyroidism or ophthalmopathy (not recorded which).

This chain links TRBV15 with TRBJ1-2; tentatively, D is TRBD1 (6 bases). V lost 0 bases and J 8 bases, leaving 16 bases between the germline ends. The CDR3 has 15 residues. Germline V gene lookup returns CDR1 LNHNV and CDR2 YYDKDF (reference sequence). The CDR3: CATSREGGTYDGYTF. The CDR3 DNA is TGTGCCACCAGCAGAGAAGGTGGGACATACGACGGCTACACCTTC.

This rearrangement joins TRBV3-1 to TRBJ2-5; the match to TRBD2 covers 11 bases. The V segment lost 5 bases and the J segment 5 bases; nucleotides outside the gene matches: 19. Per the germline V gene, CDR1 is LGHDT and CDR2 is YNNKEL (reference sequence). This CDR3 has 19 residues. This CDR3 reads CASSFPPIYSGRARETQYF. CDR3 DNA sequence: TGTGCCAGCAGCTTTCCTCCCATTTATAGCGGGAGGGCCCGGGAGACCCAGTACTTC.